These 29 T cell receptor beta chains were sequenced from one sample in a study of CD8 T cells in ankylosing spondylitis. TCRdb re-called the 5' RACE reads through MiXCR, storing one row per CDR3 protein. The sample contains approximately 150,000 distinct CDR3 sequences, about a third of which appear only once. The sample consisted of synovial fluid, either unsorted or a sorted T cell fraction (not recorded which). These receptors came from a male donor with ankylosing spondylitis.

The rearrangement links TRBV11-2 to TRBJ2-1; 7 bases match TRBD2. Per the germline V gene, CDR1 is SGHAT and CDR2 is FQNNGV. The CDR3 is 13 amino acids. With 5 bases clipped from V and 10 bases from J, the junction kept 8 bases outside the gene matches. CDR3 DNA sequence: TGTGCCAGCAGCCTCCTCCTAGCGGCAGAGCAGTTCTTC. It yields the protein CASSLLLAAEQFF.

The J gene is TRBJ2-5, the V gene TRBV5-6, with TRBD2 matching 8 bases. This CDR3 contains 17 residues. Germline CDR1 is SGHDT and CDR2 is YYEEEE. The junction had 11 bases not matched to a gene; V was cut back by 4 bases and J by 0 bases. CDR3 loop: CASSPGLAGRYQETQYF. The CDR3 DNA is TGTGCCAGCAGCCCCGGTTTAGCGGGGCGGTACCAAGAGACCCAGTACTTC.

There are a few counts of this clonotype. CDR3 amino acids: CASSLGFGTVNGGSPLHF. In DNA form, the CDR3 reads TGCGCCAGCAGCTTGGGGTTTGGGACAGTCAACGGGGGTTCACCCCTCCACTTT. The chain combines TRBV5-1 with TRBJ1-6, with TRBD1 matching 7 bases. Germline CDR1 reads SGHRS; CDR2 reads YFSETQ. Losses at the gene ends were 0 bases for V and 9 bases for J; bases not matched to a gene: 15. The length of the CDR3 is 18 residues.

This chain uses TRBV11-2 with TRBJ2-1; TRBD2 matches 10 bases. This CDR3 spans 20 amino acids. Germline trimming cut 5 bases from V and 5 bases from J; bases unmatched to any gene: 21. The germline V gene has CDR1 SGHAT and CDR2 FQNNGV. In nucleotides, the CDR3 is TGTGCCAGCAGCACATACAGGGGAAGAACGGGACTAGCGATTAACAATGAGCAGTTCTTC. Protein: CASSTYRGRTGLAINNEQFF.

The table lists this clonotype with many counts. The V gene is TRBV5-1, the J gene TRBJ2-1, with D perhaps TRBD2 (5 bases). The CDR3 has 15 amino acids. Trimming removed 3 bases at V and 7 bases at J, with 17 bases between. Per germline, CDR1 SGHRS and CDR2 YFSETQ. CDR3 protein: CASSSDPARGNEQFF. The CDR3 region has the DNA TGCGCCAGCAGCTCGGACCCCGCCCGGGGAAATGAGCAGTTCTTC.

The rearrangement uses TRBV5-1 and TRBJ2-3; D gene uncertain. Deletions cut 3 bases from V and 4 bases from J, with 6 bases between. The CDR3 covers 12 residues. CDR1 is SGHRS and CDR2 is YFSETQ in the germline V gene. The CDR3 sequence: CASSSGPDTQYF. The DNA of the CDR3 is TGCGCCAGCAGCTCCGGCCCAGATACGCAGTATTTT.

As DNA, the CDR3 is TGTGCCAGCAGCCAAGATATAGGGCAAGCCGGGGCCAACGTCCTGACTTTC. Translation: CASSQDIGQAGANVLTF. The gene calls are TRBV3-1 and TRBJ2-6; no clear D. This CDR3 region has 17 residues. Trimming took off 0 bases at V and 4 bases at J, with 13 bases between the two ends. Germline V gene sequence: CDR1 LGHDT, CDR2 YNNKEL (reference sequence).

J is TRBJ1-1 and V is TRBV27; D gene unclear. Trimming took off 6 bases at V and 1 base at J, with 9 bases between the two ends. The V gene's germline CDR1 is MNHEY and CDR2 SMNVEV (reference sequence). The CDR3 spans 13 residues. The CDR3 nucleotides read TGTGCCAGCAGATCGAACAGGAACACTGAAGCTTTCTTT. Translated: CASRSNRNTEAFF.

The chain is built from TRBV6-4 and TRBJ1-1; no clear D gene. The CDR3 runs 18 residues. V was clipped by 1 base and J by 1 base, with 19 bases between them. Germline V gene lookup returns CDR1 MRHNA and CDR2 SNTAGT. The CDR3 spells CASSDLNWGNGENTEAFF. Written as DNA, the CDR3 is TGTGCCAGCAGTGACTTGAATTGGGGAAATGGGGAGAACACTGAAGCTTTCTTT.

The rearrangement uses TRBV10-3 and TRBJ2-7; 8 nucleotides agree with TRBD2. J lost 3 bases, V lost 0 bases, and 1 base had no gene match. The V gene's germline CDR1 is ENHRY and CDR2 SYGVKD. CDR3 length equals 14 residues. The CDR3 bases are TGTGCCATCAGTGAGTCACTAGCGGTCTACGAGCAGTACTTC. Amino acids: CAISESLAVYEQYF.

This clonotype was observed a few times. V usage is TRBV20-1 and J usage is TRBJ2-2; D remains unclear. This CDR3 has 13 residues. The germline gives CDR1 DFQATT, CDR2 SNEGSKA (reference sequence). CDR3 sequence: CSAPQTAAGELFF. In DNA, the CDR3 is TGCAGCGCACCTCAGACTGCGGCCGGGGAGCTGTTTTTT.

The CDR3 sequence: CASSSTPYYANTGELFF. CDR3 DNA sequence: TGCGCCAGCAGCTCGACACCCTACTACGCGAACACCGGGGAGCTGTTTTTT. This chain joins TRBV5-1 and TRBJ2-2; no reliable D call. Trimming shortened V by 3 bases and J by 0 bases, and 15 bases separated the two germline ends. CDR1 and CDR2 from the germline V gene are SGHRS and YFSETQ. The CDR3 runs 17 residues.

This clonotype turned up a few times. The V gene is TRBV12-3 or TRBV12-4, the J gene TRBJ1-5; D gene unclear. Trimming pared 6 bases from V and 7 bases from J, leaving 13 bases between. The CDR3 length is 13 residues. CDR3 sequence reads: CASRSEGLQPQHF. CDR3 sequence (DNA): TGTGCCAGCAGGTCCGAGGGTTTGCAGCCCCAGCATTTT.

This clonotype appeared a few times. The chain is built from TRBV29-1 and TRBJ1-1, with a possible D match to TRBD1 (5 bases). Deletions cut 7 bases from V and 11 bases from J, with 14 bases between. There are 10 residues in the CDR3. Germline V gene sequence: CDR1 SQVTM, CDR2 ANQGSEA. CDR3 sequence reads: CSAGDRDAFF. CDR3 nucleotide sequence: TGCAGCGCGGGGGACCGAGACGCTTTCTTT. The full variable domain, with the rest looked up from reference TRBV29-1 and TRBJ1-1, is SAVISQKPSRDICQRGTSLTIQCQVDSQVTMMFWYRQQPGQSLTLIATANQGSEATYESGFVIDKFPISRPNLTFSTLTVSNMSPEDSSIYLCSAGDRDAFFGQGTRLTVV.

This clonotype was counted once. J is TRBJ1-5 and V is TRBV6-1; 8 positions match TRBD1. CDR3 length: 15 amino acids. V was pared by 4 bases and J by 2 bases, with 4 bases of the junction left unmatched. Germline V gives CDR1 MNHNS, CDR2 SASEGT. The CDR3 DNA reads TGTGCCAGCAGTGCCGGGACAGGCGGCAATCAGCCCCAGCATTTT. Residues: CASSAGTGGNQPQHF.

The chain uses TRBV14 and TRBJ2-7, with 9 bases lining up with TRBD2. This CDR3 has 18 amino acids. In germline, CDR1 is SGHDN, CDR2 FVKESK. V shed 1 base, J shed 4 bases, and the junction held 14 bases outside the gene matches. CDR3 coding DNA: TGTGCCAGCAGCCAAGCGGTCGCTTTAGCGGGAGAAATGTACGAGCAGTACTTC. Its protein product is CASSQAVALAGEMYEQYF.

The V gene is TRBV9, the J gene TRBJ2-7, with TRBD2 matching 7 bases. Germline assignment: CDR1 SGDLS and CDR2 YYNGEE. Trimming took 0 bases from V and 0 from J; bases not matched to a gene: 6. The CDR3 sequence is 16 residues long. CDR3 DNA: TGTGCCAGCAGCGTAGCTGAAATAGCGGGCTCCTACGAGCAGTACTTC. Residues: CASSVAEIAGSYEQYF.

This clonotype appeared many times. The V gene is TRBV15, the J gene TRBJ1-5, with D uncertain. CDR1 is LNHNV and CDR2 is YYDKDF in the germline V gene (reference sequence). The CDR3 is 15 residues long. The ends were cut back, 1 base at V and 2 bases at J, with 9 bases in the middle. The CDR3 region has the DNA TGTGCCACCAGCAGAGTGCCAGGTCGCAATCAGCCCCAGCATTTT. Protein sequence: CATSRVPGRNQPQHF.

This clonotype showed up just a few times. The J gene is TRBJ1-3, the V gene TRBV28; D is unclear. The CDR3 has 14 residues. CDR1 is MDHEN and CDR2 is SYDVKM in the germline V gene. The V end lost 5 bases, the J end lost 3 bases, and 11 bases lay between the germline ends. CDR3 sequence: CASSRSGRGNTIYF. The DNA of the CDR3 is TGTGCCAGCAGTCGCTCAGGACGTGGAAACACCATATATTTT.

The V gene is TRBV18, the J gene TRBJ2-1; TRBD2 matches 9 bases. The V gene end was trimmed by 3 bases and the J gene end by 10 bases; junction bases not matched to a gene: 10. The CDR3 sequence is 15 residues long. Germline CDR1 and CDR2: KGHSH and LQKENI. The CDR3 protein is CASSPDYLAGREQFF. CDR3 in DNA: TGTGCCAGCTCACCGGACTATCTAGCGGGGCGGGAGCAGTTCTTC.

V is TRBV6-1 and J is TRBJ2-3; D is uncertain. Germline CDR1 MNHNS, CDR2 SASEGT. This CDR3 spans 15 amino acids. The V end lost 2 bases, the J end lost 7 bases, and 16 bases lay between the germline ends. The CDR3 nucleotides read TGTGCCAGCAGTGAAAGCTCGCGTTCGTACTATACGCAGTATTTT. Amino acid sequence: CASSESSRSYYTQYF.

The V gene is TRBV6-1, the J gene TRBJ2-5; 9 bases line up with TRBD1. Germline values: CDR1 MNHNS, CDR2 SASEGT. Unmatched junction bases numbered 10, after V lost 6 bases and J lost 5 bases. The CDR3 sequence is 15 residues long. CDR3 DNA: TGTGCCAGCAGGGACACGACAGGGGGAAGGGAGACCCAGTACTTC. Its translation is CASRDTTGGRETQYF.

This sequence joins TRBV7-9 and TRBJ2-7; TRBD1 aligns across 11 bases. The J segment lost 5 bases and the V segment lost 4 bases, leaving 4 bases of the junction unmatched. Germline V gene data show CDR1 as SEHNR and CDR2 as FQNEAQ (reference sequence). The CDR3 runs 14 residues. Written as DNA, the CDR3 is TGTGCCAGCAGCTCTTGGACAGGGGGCGACGAGCAGTACTTC. As protein: CASSSWTGGDEQYF. The whole variable domain, remainder taken from reference TRBV7-9 and TRBJ2-7, is DTGVSQNPRHKITKRGQNVTFRCDPISEHNRLYWYRQTLGQGPEFLTYFQNEAQLEKSRLLSDRFSAERPKGSFSTLEIQRTEQGDSAMYLCASSSWTGGDEQYFGPGTRLTVT.

The rearrangement links TRBV2 to TRBJ2-7; TRBD2 matches 8 bases. Germline V lookup: CDR1 SNHLY, CDR2 FYNNEI. The CDR3 loop spans 13 amino acids. The trim removed 7 bases at V and 5 bases at J, leaving 7 bases unmatched. The CDR3 region is CASNSGSHNEQYF. CDR3 in DNA: TGTGCCAGCAACAGCGGGAGTCATAACGAGCAGTACTTC.

The rearrangement links TRBV15 to TRBJ1-4; D possibly corresponds to TRBD1 (5 bases). V lost 0 bases, J lost 7 bases, and 9 bases lay in between. The length of the CDR3 is 14 residues. Germline V gene lookup returns CDR1 LNHNV and CDR2 YYDKDF (reference sequence). CDR3 sequence: CATSRDRAPEKLFF. The CDR3 DNA reads TGTGCCACCAGCAGAGACAGGGCCCCTGAAAAACTGTTTTTT.

This rearrangement joins TRBV12-3 or TRBV12-4 to TRBJ1-2, with TRBD1 matching over 8 bases. V shed 4 bases and J 8 bases; nucleotides not matched to a gene: 12. This CDR3 region has 15 residues. The chain's CDR3 is CASSSRETGADGYTF. The DNA for the CDR3 is TGTGCCAGCAGTTCCCGAGAGACAGGGGCCGACGGCTACACCTTC.

This clonotype was counted at least ten times. The chain uses TRBV4-3 and TRBJ2-3, with D uncertain. This CDR3 spans 15 amino acids. The V and J ends lost 2 bases and 2 bases respectively, with 11 bases between them. Germline V CDR1 and CDR2: LGHNA, YSLEER. CDR3 amino acids: CASSQQIAPTDTQYF. In DNA, the CDR3 is TGCGCCAGCAGCCAACAGATCGCCCCCACAGATACGCAGTATTTT.

J is TRBJ2-7 and V is TRBV4-2; no firm D call. Trimming stripped 0 bases from V and 6 bases from J, with 12 bases between. CDR3 length equals 14 residues. In germline, CDR1 is LGHNA, CDR2 YNFKEQ. The CDR3, as DNA: TGTGCCAGCAGCCAAGATAGGTCATCCCGCGAGCAGTACTTC. Translated: CASSQDRSSREQYF.

The table lists this clonotype with a few counts. The chain couples TRBV6-2 or TRBV6-3 to TRBJ1-6, with 8 bases fitting TRBD1. CDR3 length equals 16 residues. Looked up from germline, CDR1 is MNHEY and CDR2 is SVGEGT. V gave up 6 bases and J gave up 0 bases; unmatched junction bases: 4. CDR3 bases: TGTGCCAGCAGGGGACAGGAGAGCTCCTATAATTCACCCCTCCACTTT. Translating it yields CASRGQESSYNSPLHF.